Reported below is one T cell receptor (beta chain). No cognate antigen has been identified for it. Base qualities are not at hand, and no much larger clone is one base apart. This sample is drawn from a study of early stage breast cancer tumors listed by TCRdb under 2017. For context, the study as a whole: Of the 15 to 20 invasive breast tumors, roughly 12 were found to be estrogen receptor-positive, progesterone receptor-positive and HER2-negative. Of the roughly 12 ER+/PR+/HER2- tumors, eight were classified as invasive ductal carcinomas and four as invasive lobular carcinomas. A read coverage of roughly 10-fold per sample was achieved on average. A total of 2.5 million to 3 million templates, representing some 1.2 million unique clonotypes, were detected across all samples. Summary of the overall study and its limitations: Bulk genomic DNA sequencing of unsorted cells missed chain pairing and functional markers such as CD4, CD8 and FOXP3. Enriched TCRB sequences shared across patients were found to be mostly commonly generated sequences that were unlikely to play an important role in the tumor microenvironment. Repertoires from blood resembled normal breast more closely than tumor, and using blood as a reference for each tissue separated tumor from normal in about 90% of the 16 patients. Approximately 2.5-fold higher T cell density and higher clonality were observed in tumors than in adjacent normal breast tissue. The small cohort size prevented analysis by tumor subtype.

The study profiled bulk TCR beta-chain repertoires in matched peripheral blood, tumor and adjacent normal breast tissue taken from approximately 15 patients with early-stage breast cancer. Before surgery, roughly 4.5-11 mL of whole blood was collected in EDTA tubes and processed within 2 hours. Peripheral blood mononuclear cells were isolated by Ficoll-Paque centrifugation in SepMate-50 tubes. For storage in liquid nitrogen, PBMCs were cryopreserved as aliquots of roughly 1.9 to 4.5 million cells in roughly 90% FBS with roughly 10% DMSO. The Qiagen AllPrep DNA/RNA Mini kit was used to extract genomic DNA. Each sample was amplified as two independent genomic DNA replicates: roughly 0.5 ug for blood and approximately 1.5 ug for tumor or normal breast. TCRB sequencing of genomic DNA was carried out with the ImmunoSeq Intro kit according to the manufacturer's instructions. Multiplex PCR was run for approximately 29 cycles using proprietary primers and spike-in control sequences for absolute quantification. An 87-bp fragment spanning the CDR3 and flanking V and J genes was sequenced with single-end 150-bp reads. Each lane of an Illumina MiSeq running version 3.0 chemistry carried seven multiplexed samples, with two replicates apiece. As for the original processing: Raw data were processed by the vendor's proprietary pipeline, with both replicates merged into one result per sample. Productive rearrangements sharing the V-gene family, CDR3 amino acid sequence and J-gene segment were defined as clonotypes. Clonality was computed as 1 minus the normalized Shannon entropy (Pielou evenness) of TCRB abundances. T cell density was estimated by dividing total templates by the number of input cells inferred from the DNA input amount. Recon was used with default parameters to estimate total repertoire diversity and clonality. Tumor-enriched clonotypes were defined as having over 0.1% abundance in tumor and at least 32-fold higher abundance than in normal breast. Held by TCRdb, this immuneACCESS table contains in-frame sequences only and omits some clones. Under half of the omission traces to an unresolved V gene where checked; the cause of the rest is unknown. The DNA was the basis for D and trimming; V, J and clone size are from that table. The sample table holds approximately 50,000 clones, of which roughly 80% were seen once. Roughly 3.4% of the sample rests with the top ten.

From a lookup of the germline V gene (reference sequence), CDR1 and CDR2 are SEHNR and FQNEAQ. The CDR3 measures 16 amino acids from cysteine to phenylalanine. Only CDR3 DNA is held: 48 bases, read in frame from base 1. V loses 2 bases at its end and J loses 6 bases; junction bases beyond the gene matches: 11. Material for sequencing was blood. This TCR came from a person aged 30-39 years with breast cancer. The chain is assembled from TRBV7-9 and TRBJ2-3; 7 bases in the middle match TRBD2. CDR3 sequence: CASSLNSGPFLDTQYF. The bases read TGTGCCAGCAGCTTAAATAGCGGGCCTTTTCTCGATACGCAGTATTTT.